This T cell receptor beta chain originates from a study of shared clonotypes between healthy human individuals. The table came from immunoSEQ multiplex PCR; TCRdb's copy has only in-frame clones and leaves some out. The sample includes millions of clones, more than 90% of them seen just once. The V end was cut by 2 bases, the J end by 4 bases, with 11 bases between. This CDR3 region has 14 residues. Germline assignment: CDR1 SGHAT and CDR2 FQNNGV. Sample: naive CD4+ T cells sorted from blood. The subset: CD45RA+ positively selected. This chain links TRBV11-2 with TRBJ2-5; no firm D call. The origin of this receptor is a man aged 18 to 30 in good health. The chain's CDR3 is CASSLRDLGETQYF. DNA for the CDR3: TGTGCCAGCAGCTTAAGAGACTTGGGAGAGACCCAGTACTTC.